Given below is one T cell receptor (beta chain) in context. Which antigen it targets is not known. No qualities accompany the bases; no much larger clone lies one base away. Preparation of the library involved the immunoSEQ multiplex PCR assay. Turning to the authors' computational methods: During preprocessing, nonproductive sequences were removed, as were CDR3s that did not start with C, did not end with F or W, or were shorter than 7 amino acids. The MANAFEST web app identified antigen-specific clonotypes based on expansion compared with the reference and other culture wells. A clone counted as positive if significantly expanded in 2 of 3 replicate wells versus the reference culture at FDR below 0.05. A further requirement for positive clones was significant expansion compared with all other tandem wells, along with an odds ratio above 5. Pairwise Levenshtein distance, computed with the stringdist R package after three terminal residues were trimmed from each end, was used as the measure of CDR3 homology. TCRdb's version of the immuneACCESS table is confined to in-frame rearrangements and falls short of the full clone set. An unresolved V gene accounts for under half of the shortfall where checked; the remainder is of unknown origin. Clone size and the V and J calls come from that table; the DNA yielded D and trimming. This sample gives approximately 20,000 clones in total; around 68% of them show up just once. In total, the top ten clones hold 19% of the sample.

This entry comes from a study of CD4 T cells in relation to SARS-CoV-2 and coronaviruses (dated by TCRdb to about 2021). Looking at the study overall: In the ViraFEST assay, PBMCs were cultured with antigen for under 13 days, after which TCR beta CDR3s were sequenced to identify antigen-specific clonal expansions. At the level of individual TCR clonotypes, the study measured memory CD4+ T cell crossreactivity between SARS-CoV-2 spike protein and common cold coronavirus spike proteins. An HIV-1 Nef peptide pool or a no-peptide culture served as the negative reference condition. A different TCR-beta assay, based on Illumina, was used to sequence expansion assays from other donors in the study. The Adaptive Biotechnologies TCR-sequencing kit was used to sequence samples from three pre-COVID donors and the naive versus memory experiments, whereas other data were Illumina-based. Using patient-derived lymphoblastoid cell lines, the shared crossreactive spike epitopes were mapped to their HLA restriction. Summary of the overall study and its limitations: Crossreactivity analysis centred on spike protein, so crossreactivity against other viral proteins was not assessed. The study was constrained by small numbers of patients and of tested TCRs. Significantly weaker SARS-CoV-2-driven expansion was shown by crossreactive clones than by monoreactive clones, consistent with antigenic imprinting. In about two thirds of donors, memory CD4+ clonotypes turned up that crossrecognized SARS-CoV-2 and at least one common cold coronavirus spike. Pre-pandemic and post-infection samples were not both contributed by any donor, so tracing of the source of pre-existing responses was limited.

The CDR1 and CDR2 encoded by the germline V gene (reference sequence) are LNHDA and SQIVND. The CDR3 numbers 15 residues from cysteine through phenylalanine. Only the CDR3 portion is preserved as DNA: 45 bases, with reading frame beginning at the first base. CD4+ T cells from unexposed donors were collected before the COVID-19 pandemic (2011-2018). Following 10 days of culture, the EasySep CD4+ T cell isolation kit was used to isolate CD4+ T cells. As cell number allowed, CD4+ T cells from unexposed donors were tested for reactivity to SARS-CoV-2 S and N and to four common cold coronavirus spike pools. Each well held approximately 2.1 million PBMCs cultured in IMDM containing 5% human AB serum and 10 IU/ml IL-2. Half of the culture medium was replaced with fresh IL-2-containing medium on days 3 and 7. Triplicate replicate wells were generally used for each peptide culture condition. The leukapheresis product for the unexposed donors was obtained through commercial purchase. PBMCs were isolated from leukapheresis product or whole blood by Ficoll-Paque PLUS gradient centrifugation. PBMCs were either used fresh in the expansion assay or cryopreserved at -140 degrees C. The QIAamp Micro DNA Kit was used to extract genomic DNA from the CD4+ T cells.

The source is a human donor in good health. The sample consisted of CD4+ T cells from PBMCs, cultured in vitro. Recombination joined TRBV19 with TRBJ2-3, with TRBD2 identical over 7 junction bases. The CDR3 in this case is CAVGGQAPSTDTQYF. The nucleotide sequence reads TGTGCAGTGGGAGGGCAGGCCCCAAGCACAGATACGCAGTATTTT.